This TCR beta chain came from a study of blood T cell repertoires in COVID-19. There are 16 residues in the CDR3. Germline CDR1 and CDR2: LGHNA and YNFKEQ. V was pared by 1 base and J by 1 base, with 7 bases of the junction left unmatched. Produced via immunoSEQ multiplex PCR; TCRdb's table is partial and in-frame only. The table has approximately 68,000 clones, about 89% seen once. This sequence joins TRBV4-2 and TRBJ2-7; 7 positions match TRBD1. The specimen was peripheral blood. The sequence was obtained from a woman aged 60-75 years with acute or convalescent COVID-19. CDR3 protein: CASSQVEGQRSYEQYF. The CDR3 DNA follows: TGTGCCAGCAGCCAAGTCGAGGGACAGAGGTCCTACGAGCAGTACTTC.